Here is one T cell receptor (beta chain) with its context. Both CD4+ and CD8+ T cells were negatively isolated, and TEMRA cells underwent FACS enrichment. These data are taken from a study of CD8 T cells in Susac syndrome. From germline, CDR1 is LNHDA and CDR2 SQIVND (reference sequence). This CDR3 is built from 14 residues. The ends were cut back, 6 bases at V and 0 bases at J, with 11 bases in the middle. Random hexamers primed reverse transcription of about 0.45 to 1 ug RNA. Amplification of TCR beta CDR3 used immunoSEQ multiplex PCR across 54 Vbeta and 13 Jbeta. TCRdb redid the calling of the immunoSEQ multiplex PCR reads with MiXCR, one entry per CDR3 protein. The table records 180,000 or so distinct CDR3 sequences, around 94% of them present only once.

The sequencing input was CD4+ T cells from PBMCs. The source of this sequence is a human donor in good health. This chain uses TRBV19 with TRBJ1-1; D may be TRBD1 (5 bases). The chain's CDR3 is CASRRGTVNTEAFF. In DNA, the CDR3 is TGTGCCAGTAGGCGAGGGACGGTGAACACTGAAGCTTTCTTT.